This TCR beta chain was captured in a study of blood T cell repertoires in COVID-19. Study context: The origin of the acute and convalescent COVID-19 samples was the United States, Italy and Spain.

Authors' analysis steps: Reference gene primer amplification yielded estimated nucleated cell counts. The assay was immunoSEQ multiplex PCR, and TCRdb's table has in-frame clones only and misses some. That table supplies the V and J calls and clone size; D and trimming were determined from the DNA. The sample contains about 360,000 clones, around 87% of which appear only once. Germline CDR1 reads SGHVS; CDR2 reads FQNEAQ. The CDR3 spans 16 residues. The V and J ends lost 3 bases and 6 bases respectively, with 18 bases between them. Sample: peripheral blood. The chain recombines TRBV7-8 with TRBJ2-1; D not resolved. The source of this sequence is a human donor in a cohort sampled during active COVID-19. CDR3 in DNA: TGTGCCAGCAGCTTGGCCCCGGCGAGCGTAGTCAATGAGCAGTTCTTC. Its translation: CASSLAPASVVNEQFF.